This T cell receptor (beta chain) originates from a study of T cell changes during pregnancy in multiple sclerosis (dated by TCRdb to the late 2010s). In terms of the full investigation: Changes in the T cell repertoire over the course of pregnancy were examined in this study in women with multiple sclerosis.

The CDR3, cysteine through phenylalanine, is 15 amino acids long. This entry keeps only the CDR3 DNA: 45 bases, framed from base 1. As encoded in the germline V gene, CDR1 is SGHDN while CDR2 is FVKESK. V ends up 4 bases short and J 8 bases short, with an unmatched junction base count of 5. Receptors were amplified or captured by the immunoSEQ multiplex PCR assay. Entries here come from immuneACCESS through TCRdb and include only in-frame sequences with V and J called. Some clones fail to appear in such tables; in the studies checked, an unresolved V gene covers under half of the shortfall, and the cause of the remainder is unknown. The sample profile shows more than 50,000 clones; 75% to 95% of them were found once. The ten largest clones represent over 1% of the sample. Note on this clone: Its specific antigen is unknown. The input lacks base qualities; no much larger clone sits a single base away.

The sequences come from peripheral blood, collected after pregnancy. This clonotype was sampled from a female donor in good health, enrolled as a control in a pregnancy study. This chain joins TRBV14 to TRBJ1-6, with 10 bases in between that match TRBD1. CDR3 loop: CASSRDRGLDSPLHF. The nucleotide sequence reads TGTGCCAGCAGCCGCGACAGGGGGCTGGATTCACCCCTCCACTTT.